The 25 T cell receptor beta chains below were found in one sample sequenced in a study of OX40 agonist ivuxolimab in advanced cancers. The protocol was immunoSEQ multiplex PCR, while the TCRdb copy is restricted to in-frame clones and leaves out a portion. The sample yields around 110,000 clones, about 93% seen once. Here the sequenced sample was CD4+ or CD8+ T cells sorted from blood, taken in a trial of the OX40 agonist ivuxolimab. The receptors derive from an adult with an advanced solid tumor such as melanoma, head and neck, liver or kidney cancer.

This clone appeared a single time. No conserved phenylalanine or tryptophan ends this CDR3, so it is likely a read error. This chain joins TRBV6-5 and TRBJ1-2; the match to TRBD1 covers 7 bases. From germline, CDR1 is MNHEY and CDR2 SVGAGI. Losses at the gene ends were 5 bases for V and 7 bases for J; bases not matched to a gene: 13. The CDR3 has 15 residues. As DNA, the CDR3 is TGTGCCAGCAGTCCGCAGACAGGGACGGGCTTTGGCTACACCTCC. It codes for CASSPQTGTGFGYTS.

This rearrangement joins TRBV29-1 to TRBJ1-1, with no clear D. The CDR3 totals 13 residues. Trimming pared 5 bases from V and 1 base from J, leaving 11 bases between. Germline V lookup: CDR1 SQVTM, CDR2 ANQGSEA. The DNA of the CDR3 is TGCAGCGTTTTTGTCTCGGGGAACACTGAAGCTTTCTTT. Amino acids: CSVFVSGNTEAFF.

The J gene is TRBJ1-1, the V gene TRBV7-7; the D is unclear. CDR3 length: 13 residues. V lost 2 bases, J lost 2 bases, and 6 bases lay in between. Germline assignment: CDR1 SSHAT and CDR2 FNYEAQ (reference sequence). CDR3 in DNA: TGTGCCAGCAGCTTAAACAGCAACACTGAAGCTTTCTTT. It encodes CASSLNSNTEAFF.

Worth noting for this clone: Mismatch with germline at one junction end may stem from a read error. The chain combines TRBV15 with TRBJ2-1, with 8 bases identical to TRBD2. Germline V gene data show CDR1 as LNHNV and CDR2 as YYDKDF (reference sequence). CDR3 length equals 13 residues. The CDR3 spells CAASRDLGAGEFF. The CDR3 coding sequence is TGTGCCGCCAGCAGAGATCTGGGAGCGGGGGAGTTCTTC.

The genes are TRBV19 and TRBJ2-7; TRBD1 matches at 10 bases. CDR3 length: 14 amino acids. V dropped 5 bases and J dropped 7; count of bases not matched to a gene: 8. Germline V gene data show CDR1 as LNHDA and CDR2 as SQIVND (reference sequence). DNA of the CDR3: TGTGCCAGTAGTGGGACAGGGGCCTCGGGTGAGCAGTACTTC. Its protein is CASSGTGASGEQYF.

CDR3 nucleotides: TGCAGCACGGGGGGCAGGATGGTAGATACGCAGTATTTT. Translated: CSTGGRMVDTQYF. The chain joins TRBV29-1 to TRBJ2-3, with D perhaps TRBD2 (7 bases). The length of the CDR3 is 13 residues. Germline V gene data show CDR1 as SQVTM and CDR2 as ANQGSEA. V was pared by 8 bases and J by 5 bases, with 17 bases between.

V gene TRBV28 combines with J gene TRBJ2-7; D is perhaps TRBD1 (5 bases). This CDR3 spans 14 amino acids. Germline CDR1 reads MDHEN; CDR2 reads SYDVKM. Trimming left V 7 bases short and J 2 bases short, with 15 bases between. The CDR3 DNA follows: TGTGCCAGCACCCTAGGTGACAGAACCTACGAGCAGTACTTC. Translation: CASTLGDRTYEQYF.

This chain connects TRBV10-3 to TRBJ1-1; D is unclear. V lost 0 bases, J lost 7 bases, and 6 bases lay in between. The length of the CDR3 is 12 residues. CDR1 and CDR2 (germline): ENHRY, SYGVKD. CDR3 loop: CAISESAFEAFF. The DNA for the CDR3 is TGTGCCATCAGTGAGTCGGCTTTTGAAGCTTTCTTT.

This chain joins TRBV7-7 and TRBJ2-7; 7 bases are shared with TRBD2. Germline CDR1 reads SSHAT; CDR2 reads FNYEAQ (reference sequence). The J segment lost 2 bases and the V segment lost 1 base, leaving 2 bases of the junction unmatched. The CDR3 spans 14 residues. This CDR3 is CASSLDRGAYEQYF. CDR3 coding DNA: TGTGCCAGCAGCTTAGACCGGGGGGCCTACGAGCAGTACTTC. Together with reference TRBV7-7 and TRBJ2-7, the CDR3 gives the full variable domain: GAGVSQSPRYKVTKRGQDVTLRCDPISSHATLYWYQQALGQGPEFLTYFNYEAQPDKSGLPSDRFSAERPEGSISTLTIQRTEQRDSAMYRCASSLDRGAYEQYFGPGTRLTVT.

V gene TRBV11-2 combines with J gene TRBJ1-2; 7 positions agree with TRBD1. This CDR3 has 13 residues. Germline V gene sequence: CDR1 SGHAT, CDR2 FQNNGV. The junction had 4 bases not matched to a gene; V was cut back by 5 bases and J by 4 bases. The chain's CDR3 is CASSPRTGYGYTF. The CDR3, as DNA: TGTGCCAGCAGCCCACGGACAGGCTATGGCTACACCTTC.

This clone was found a few times. Different DNA sequences within this sample yield the same CDR3. The J gene is TRBJ1-3, the V gene TRBV14; D is unresolved. This CDR3 region has 12 residues. Germline V CDR1 and CDR2: SGHDN, FVKESK. With 1 base removed from V and 3 bases from J, the gap between germline ends came to 1 base. CDR3 in amino acids: CASSQVGNTIYF. CDR3 nucleotide sequence: TGTGCCAGCAGCCAAGTTGGAAACACCATATATTTT.

The V and J genes are TRBV7-8 and TRBJ2-3; 10 positions agree with TRBD2. Germline lookup yields CDR1 SGHVS and CDR2 FQNEAQ. The CDR3 has 14 amino acids. The J segment lost 0 bases and the V segment lost 10 bases, leaving 4 bases of the junction unmatched. The CDR3 DNA sequence: TGTGCCATTAATAGCGGGGGGAGCACAGATACGCAGTATTTT. Its protein product is CAINSGGSTDTQYF. Using reference TRBV7-8 and TRBJ2-3 for the parts outside the CDR3, the full variable domain is GAGVSQSPRYKVAKRGQDVALRCDPISGHVSLFWYQQALGQGPEFLTYFQNEAQLDKSGLPSDRFFAERPEGSVSTLKIQRTQQEDSAVYLCAINSGGSTDTQYFGPGTRLTVL.

The genes are TRBV5-1 and TRBJ2-2; 8 positions agree with TRBD2. CDR1 SGHRS and CDR2 YFSETQ come from the germline V gene. This CDR3 has 21 residues. V shed 0 bases and J 0 bases; nucleotides not matched to a gene: 16. The CDR3 DNA reads TGCGCCAGCAGCTTGGCCGGGGGGGCCAGGTTATCGGGTGCGAACACCGGGGAGCTGTTTTTT. This gives the protein CASSLAGGARLSGANTGELFF.

J is TRBJ1-1 and V is TRBV7-8, with D perhaps matching TRBD1 (5 bases). This CDR3 is built from 15 residues. Germline CDR1 and CDR2: SGHVS and FQNEAQ. Trimming pared 5 bases from V and 9 bases from J, leaving 22 bases between. Here the CDR3 DNA reads TGTGCCAGCAGCCGTGGTGGGAATGGAGACAGACAAGCTTTCTTT. It yields the protein CASSRGGNGDRQAFF.

Comment on this clone: The conserved final phenylalanine or tryptophan is absent from the CDR3, which likely points to a read error. No DNA is shown, since the ends of the CDR3 on it are uncertain; the CDR3 is the one TCRdb lists. The genes are TRBV6-1 and TRBJ1-4; the tabulated D call, TRBD1, remains unverified against the DNA. The CDR3 spans 13 residues, counting both ends. The germline V gene encodes CDR1 MNHNS and CDR2 SASEGT. This chain's CDR3 is CASSEGDRQLSFL.

This chain uses TRBV6-5 with TRBJ1-4, with TRBD1 as a possible D gene (5 bases). The CDR3 runs 14 residues. Germline CDR1 MNHEY, CDR2 SVGAGI. Trimming left V 6 bases short and J 5 bases short, with 13 bases between. The CDR3 region has the DNA TGTGCCAGCAGATTGGGACGGATGAATGAAAAACTGTTTTTT. Protein: CASRLGRMNEKLFF.

The rearrangement joins TRBV4-1 to TRBJ1-1; D unresolved. The CDR3 length is 20 residues. V lost 2 bases, J lost 1 base, and 26 bases lay in between. Germline CDR1 reads MGHRA; CDR2 reads YSYEKL. CDR3 bases: TGCGCCAGCAGCCAACTTGGGGTTCTGAGTCCCCTTAAAAAGAACACTGAAGCTTTCTTT. It yields the protein CASSQLGVLSPLKKNTEAFF.

The V call is TRBV29-1, the J call TRBJ2-5; D unresolved. With 3 bases removed from V and 5 bases from J, the gap between germline ends came to 7 bases. Germline assignment: CDR1 SQVTM and CDR2 ANQGSEA. CDR3 length: 11 amino acids. CDR3 sequence reads: CSVDIGETQYF. CDR3 DNA sequence: TGCAGCGTTGATATTGGGGAGACCCAGTACTTC.

The V gene is TRBV10-3, the J gene TRBJ1-6; D is perhaps TRBD1 (6 bases). The CDR3 is 12 residues long. V was cut by 1 base and J by 14 bases, with 9 bases left in between. Germline V CDR1 and CDR2: ENHRY, SYGVKD. CDR3 residues: CAISEFRGTLHF. The CDR3 nucleotides are TGTGCCATCAGTGAGTTCAGGGGCACCCTCCACTTT.

As DNA, the CDR3 is TGCGCCAGCAGCTTCTACAGGGACACCGGGGAGCTGTTTTTT. Protein product: CASSFYRDTGELFF. This chain links TRBV5-1 with TRBJ2-2; D perhaps matches TRBD1 (6 bases). CDR1 and CDR2 from the germline V gene are SGHRS and YFSETQ. Trimming stripped 2 bases from V and 3 bases from J, with 8 bases between. CDR3 length: 14 residues. Complete variable domain (other parts from reference TRBV5-1 and TRBJ2-2): KAGVTQTPRYLIKTRGQQVTLSCSPISGHRSVSWYQQTPGQGLQFLFEYFSETQRNKGNFPGRFSGRQFSNSRSEMNVSTLELGDSALYLCASSFYRDTGELFFGEGSRLTVL.

V and J are TRBV4-3 and TRBJ2-3; a possible D gene is TRBD2 (6 bases). The V and J ends lost 4 bases and 4 bases respectively, with 15 bases between them. Germline V gene lookup returns CDR1 LGHNA and CDR2 YSLEER. This CDR3 spans 15 amino acids. DNA of the CDR3: TGCGCCAGCAGCCTTATAATCGGGAGTTCAGATACGCAGTATTTT. This translates into CASSLIIGSSDTQYF.

The V gene is TRBV7-9, the J gene TRBJ2-3, with D unclear. The CDR3 loop spans 13 amino acids. Germline V lookup: CDR1 SEHNR, CDR2 FQNEAQ (reference sequence). Trimming shortened V by 3 bases and J by 1 base, and 5 bases separated the two germline ends. The CDR3: CASSFGGTDTQYF. The CDR3 nucleotides are TGTGCCAGCAGCTTTGGGGGCACAGATACGCAGTATTTT.

The V call is TRBV6-5, the J call TRBJ1-3, with TRBD1 as a possible D gene (6 bases). The germline V and J ends were trimmed by 11 bases and 4 bases, with 21 bases remaining between them. Germline V gene sequence: CDR1 MNHEY, CDR2 SVGAGI. The CDR3 consists of 15 residues. CDR3 bases: TGTGCCGGCACCCAGGGGAAAGTGGCGGGAAACACCATATATTTT. This sequence encodes CAGTQGKVAGNTIYF.

This rearrangement joins TRBV6-5 to TRBJ1-1; D call uncertain. This CDR3 comprises 13 residues. The ends were cut back, 4 bases at V and 1 base at J, with 7 bases in the middle. Per germline, CDR1 MNHEY and CDR2 SVGAGI. This CDR3 reads CASSSYRNTEAFF. In nucleotides, the CDR3 is TGTGCCAGCAGTTCCTACAGGAACACTGAAGCTTTCTTT.

Notes on this clone: Germline and junction disagree at one end, which may indicate a read error. The rearrangement joins TRBV11-2 to TRBJ1-3; 7 bases line up with TRBD1. Germline loops: CDR1 SGHAT, CDR2 FQNNGV. The CDR3 sequence is 15 residues long. CDR3 bases: TGTGCCAGCAGCGTAGACAGGGTGTATGGAAACACCATATATTTT. Translating gives CASSVDRVYGNTIYF.